The clone carrying this T cell receptor (beta chain) was seen just once. Germline CDR1 is SGHTA and CDR2 is FQGNSA. The CDR3 consists of 12 residues. The V and J ends lost 4 bases and 7 bases respectively, with 10 bases between them. This sample is drawn from a study of blood T cell repertoires in COVID-19. For the study at large: T cells, B-cell-depleted T cells, or PBMCs provided the cDNA or gDNA that served as material.

Clones were sequenced by immunoSEQ multiplex PCR, and TCRdb holds only the in-frame ones, with some missing. The table has just over 300,000 clones, under 90% seen once. The source material was peripheral blood. The rearrangement uses TRBV7-2 and TRBJ1-1, with D maybe TRBD1 (5 bases). The TCR was taken from a woman aged 25 to 39 with COVID-19, enrolled during active disease. CDR3 sequence: CASSSQVFEAFF. In nucleotides, the CDR3 is TGTGCCAGCAGCTCACAGGTATTTGAAGCTTTCTTT.